The present TCR beta chain was sequenced within a study of blood T cell repertoires in COVID-19. Produced via immunoSEQ multiplex PCR; TCRdb's table is partial and in-frame only. The sample holds about 120,000 clones; about 89% are singletons and the top ten take about a fifth. Sequences were obtained from peripheral blood. The TCR was taken from a human donor with acute or convalescent COVID-19. The donor label of this sample is uncertain.

The CDR3 is CASSEQGDNSPLHF. For the CDR3, the DNA is TGTGCCAGCTCAGAACAGGGAGATAATTCACCCCTCCACTTT. The chain employs TRBV18 and TRBJ1-6; perhaps TRBD1 as D (6 bases). V dropped 5 bases and J dropped 5 bases, with 10 bases sitting between them. The germline CDR1 and CDR2 sequences are KGHSH and LQKENI. The CDR3 runs to 14 residues.